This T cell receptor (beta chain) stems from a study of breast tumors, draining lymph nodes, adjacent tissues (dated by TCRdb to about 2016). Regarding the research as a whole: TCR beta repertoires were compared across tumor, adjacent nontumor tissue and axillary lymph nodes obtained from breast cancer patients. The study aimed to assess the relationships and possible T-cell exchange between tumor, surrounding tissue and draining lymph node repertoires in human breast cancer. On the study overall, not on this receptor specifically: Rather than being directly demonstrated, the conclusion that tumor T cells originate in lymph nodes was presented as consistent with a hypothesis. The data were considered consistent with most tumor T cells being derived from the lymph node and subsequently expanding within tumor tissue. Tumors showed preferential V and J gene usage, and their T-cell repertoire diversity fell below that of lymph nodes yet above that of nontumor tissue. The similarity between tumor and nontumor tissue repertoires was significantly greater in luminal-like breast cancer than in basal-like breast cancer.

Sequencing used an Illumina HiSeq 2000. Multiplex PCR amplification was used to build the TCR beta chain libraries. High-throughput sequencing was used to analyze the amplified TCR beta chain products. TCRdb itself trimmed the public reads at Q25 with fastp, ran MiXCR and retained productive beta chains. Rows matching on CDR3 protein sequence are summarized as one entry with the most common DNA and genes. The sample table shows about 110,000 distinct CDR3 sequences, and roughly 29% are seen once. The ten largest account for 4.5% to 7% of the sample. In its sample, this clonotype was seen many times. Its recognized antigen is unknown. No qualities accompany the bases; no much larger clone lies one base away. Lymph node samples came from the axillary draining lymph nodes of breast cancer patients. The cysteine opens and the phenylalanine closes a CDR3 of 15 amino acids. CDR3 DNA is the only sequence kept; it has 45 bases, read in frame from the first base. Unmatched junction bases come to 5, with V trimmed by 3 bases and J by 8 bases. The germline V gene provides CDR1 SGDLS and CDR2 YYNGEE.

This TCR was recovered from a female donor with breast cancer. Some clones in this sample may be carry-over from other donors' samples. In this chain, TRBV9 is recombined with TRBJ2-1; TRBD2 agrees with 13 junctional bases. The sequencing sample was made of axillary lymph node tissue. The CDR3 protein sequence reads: CASSARTSGSDEQFF. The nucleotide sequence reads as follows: TGTGCCAGCAGCGCGCGGACTAGCGGGAGCGATGAGCAGTTCTTC.